The rows below give T cell receptor beta chains drawn from one sample of a study of CD8 T cells in Susac syndrome. TCRdb re-called the immunoSEQ multiplex PCR reads through MiXCR, storing one row per CDR3 protein. The sample lists about 130,000 distinct CDR3 sequences, roughly 94% seen once, with around 0.12% in the top ten. The sample consisted of CD4+ T cells from PBMCs. The receptors originated from a human donor with multiple sclerosis. The CDR3 runs from the conserved cysteine through the conserved F or W. The D gene is left open where the match is weak. Size is omitted from some rows. Given values are once, few, many or a class for expanded clones.

J gene: TRBJ1-1
clone size: NA
D gene: NA
V gene: TRBV3-1
CDR3 DNA: TGTGCCAGCAGCCAAGTTCCCGTCGAAAGTGAAGCTTTCTTT
CDR3 protein: CASSQVPVESEAFF

J gene: TRBJ1-2
clone size: NA
D gene: NA
V gene: TRBV2
CDR3 DNA: TGTGCCAGCCAACGTAGGCAGCAGAGATATGGCTACACCTTC
CDR3 protein: CASQRRQQRYGYTF

J gene: TRBJ2-7
clone size: NA
D gene: TRBD2
V gene: TRBV19
CDR3 DNA: TGTGCCACCTCTAGCGGAACCTCCTACGAGCAGTACTTC
CDR3 protein: CATSSGTSYEQYF

J gene: TRBJ1-2
clone size: NA
D gene: TRBD1
V gene: TRBV6-5
CDR3 DNA: TGTGCCAGCAGATCGGGACAGGGCTTTGGCTACACCTTC
CDR3 protein: CASRSGQGFGYTF

J gene: TRBJ2-3
clone size: NA
D gene: NA
V gene: TRBV6-2/TRBV6-3
CDR3 DNA: TGTGCCAGCAGTTACCAGGAGCCCCCGACAGATACGCAGTATTTT
CDR3 protein: CASSYQEPPTDTQYF

J gene: TRBJ1-5
clone size: once
D gene: NA
V gene: TRBV6-1
CDR3 DNA: TGTGCCAGCAGTCCAGGTCGTGCCCGGGATCACCCCCAGCATTTT
CDR3 protein: CASSPGRARDHPQHF

J gene: TRBJ2-1
clone size: NA
D gene: TRBD2
V gene: TRBV28
CDR3 DNA: TGTGCCAGCAGTAACGGGGGACTAGTTTCCGCCTACAATGAGCAGTTCTTC
CDR3 protein: CASSNGGLVSAYNEQFF

J gene: TRBJ2-2
clone size: NA
D gene: NA
V gene: TRBV30
CDR3 DNA: TGTGCCTGGAGTGTACGGGGGCTTTTGTTAAACACCGGGGAGCTGTTTTTT
CDR3 protein: CAWSVRGLLLNTGELFF

J gene: TRBJ2-7
clone size: NA
D gene: NA
V gene: TRBV5-4
CDR3 DNA: TGTGCCAGCAGCCAAACCGGGACATCTGGCGAGCAGTACTTC
CDR3 protein: CASSQTGTSGEQYF

J gene: TRBJ2-2
clone size: NA
D gene: TRBD1
V gene: TRBV9
CDR3 DNA: TGTGCCAGCAGCCCCCAGCTAGGGGGCCCGGTCACCGGGGAGCTGTTTTTT
CDR3 protein: CASSPQLGGPVTGELFF

J gene: TRBJ1-1
clone size: once
D gene: TRBD1
V gene: TRBV4-3
CDR3 DNA: TGCGCCAGCAGCCAAGATTGGGACAGGCTGAACACTGAAGCTTTCTTT
CDR3 protein: CASSQDWDRLNTEAFF

J gene: TRBJ2-1
clone size: NA
D gene: NA
V gene: TRBV7-9
CDR3 DNA: TGTGCCAGCAGCCAACAGGGTAGCTCCTACAATGAGCAGTTCTTC
CDR3 protein: CASSQQGSSYNEQFF

J gene: TRBJ2-7
clone size: NA
D gene: TRBD1
V gene: TRBV14
CDR3 DNA: TGTGCCAGCAGCCACCGGACAGGGGCCGAGCAGTACTTC
CDR3 protein: CASSHRTGAEQYF

J gene: TRBJ2-7
clone size: NA
D gene: NA
V gene: TRBV5-1
CDR3 DNA: TGCGCCAGCAGCCCGGGGGTTTCGTCCTACGAGCAGTACTTC
CDR3 protein: CASSPGVSSYEQYF

J gene: TRBJ1-2
clone size: NA
D gene: NA
V gene: TRBV19
CDR3 DNA: TGTGCCAGTTGGGGAGGCGACTATGGCTACACCTTC
CDR3 protein: CASWGGDYGYTF

J gene: TRBJ2-1
clone size: NA
D gene: TRBD1
V gene: TRBV19
CDR3 DNA: TGTGCCAGTAAGGAAACAGGGGGCGATGAGCAGTTCTTC
CDR3 protein: CASKETGGDEQFF

J gene: TRBJ2-7
clone size: NA
D gene: NA
V gene: TRBV5-1
CDR3 DNA: TGCGCCAGCAACCGAGGGCGCGACTCCTACGAGCAGTACTTC
CDR3 protein: CASNRGRDSYEQYF

J gene: TRBJ1-2
clone size: NA
D gene: NA
V gene: TRBV5-4
CDR3 DNA: TGTGCCAGCAGCTTGCCCACACCTGGCCTCTATGGCTACACCTTC
CDR3 protein: CASSLPTPGLYGYTF

J gene: TRBJ1-2
clone size: once
D gene: NA
V gene: TRBV19
CDR3 DNA: TGTGCCAGTAAGGAGAGTGAACCCTCTAACTATGGCTACACCTTC
CDR3 protein: CASKESEPSNYGYTF

J gene: TRBJ2-7
clone size: NA
D gene: NA
V gene: TRBV9
CDR3 DNA: TGTGCCAGCAGCCTCCAAACGGGAGAGCTAGACGAGCAGTACTTC
CDR3 protein: CASSLQTGELDEQYF

J gene: TRBJ2-7
clone size: NA
D gene: NA
V gene: TRBV6-1
CDR3 DNA: TGTGCCAGCAGTTCGACTTACGAGCAGTACTTC
CDR3 protein: CASSSTYEQYF

J gene: TRBJ2-7
clone size: once
D gene: NA
V gene: TRBV6-2/TRBV6-3
CDR3 DNA: TGTGCCAGCAGTGACGACGCTACCTACTACGAGCAGTACTTC
CDR3 protein: CASSDDATYYEQYF

J gene: TRBJ1-3
clone size: NA
D gene: NA
V gene: TRBV20-1
CDR3 DNA: TGCAGTGCGAGAGGCGGAAACACCATATATTTT
CDR3 protein: CSARGGNTIYF

J gene: TRBJ2-3
clone size: NA
D gene: TRBD2
V gene: TRBV5-1
CDR3 DNA: TGCGCCAGCAGTTTTCCCGGGACTAGCGATACGCAGTATTTT
CDR3 protein: CASSFPGTSDTQYF

J gene: TRBJ1-1
clone size: NA
D gene: NA
V gene: TRBV19
CDR3 DNA: TGTGCCAGTAGCCATCGTGGAGGGCTGACTGAAGCTTTCTTT
CDR3 protein: CASSHRGGLTEAFF

J gene: TRBJ1-1
clone size: NA
D gene: NA
V gene: TRBV28
CDR3 DNA: TGTGCCAGCAGTTTCGGTCTCGATGAAGCTTTCTTT
CDR3 protein: CASSFGLDEAFF

J gene: TRBJ1-5
clone size: NA
D gene: NA
V gene: TRBV20-1
CDR3 DNA: TGCAGTGCTAGAGCAGCTAATAGCAATCAGCCCCAGCATTTT
CDR3 protein: CSARAANSNQPQHF

J gene: TRBJ1-1
clone size: NA
D gene: NA
V gene: TRBV4-3
CDR3 DNA: TGCGCCAGCAGCCAAACACGGAACACTGAAGCTTTCTTT
CDR3 protein: CASSQTRNTEAFF

J gene: TRBJ1-2
clone size: NA
D gene: TRBD1
V gene: TRBV28
CDR3 DNA: TGTGCCAGCAGGACAGGGGCTTATGGCTACACCTTC
CDR3 protein: CASRTGAYGYTF

J gene: TRBJ2-5
clone size: once
D gene: NA
V gene: TRBV3-1
CDR3 DNA: TGTGCCAGCGGCCAATCCCCGGGAGACGAGACCCAGTACTTC
CDR3 protein: CASGQSPGDETQYF

J gene: TRBJ2-2
clone size: NA
D gene: TRBD1
V gene: TRBV19
CDR3 DNA: TGTGCCAGTAAAGGCCTACCGGGACAGCGGACCTCTATTAACACCGGGGAGCTGTTTTTT
CDR3 protein: CASKGLPGQRTSINTGELFF

J gene: TRBJ2-3
clone size: NA
D gene: TRBD2
V gene: TRBV12-3/TRBV12-4
CDR3 DNA: TGTGCCAGCAGTCATACTAGCGGTAGGGCAGATACGCAGTATTTT
CDR3 protein: CASSHTSGRADTQYF

J gene: TRBJ2-1
clone size: NA
D gene: NA
V gene: TRBV6-4
CDR3 DNA: TGTGCCAGCAGTCTGGACAGCCTCTACAATGAGCAGTTCTTC
CDR3 protein: CASSLDSLYNEQFF

J gene: TRBJ1-5
clone size: once
D gene: TRBD1
V gene: TRBV23-1
CDR3 DNA: TGCGCCAGCAGTCAAGGCCCCATTGGACAGGCCAATCAGCCCCAGCATTTT
CDR3 protein: CASSQGPIGQANQPQHF